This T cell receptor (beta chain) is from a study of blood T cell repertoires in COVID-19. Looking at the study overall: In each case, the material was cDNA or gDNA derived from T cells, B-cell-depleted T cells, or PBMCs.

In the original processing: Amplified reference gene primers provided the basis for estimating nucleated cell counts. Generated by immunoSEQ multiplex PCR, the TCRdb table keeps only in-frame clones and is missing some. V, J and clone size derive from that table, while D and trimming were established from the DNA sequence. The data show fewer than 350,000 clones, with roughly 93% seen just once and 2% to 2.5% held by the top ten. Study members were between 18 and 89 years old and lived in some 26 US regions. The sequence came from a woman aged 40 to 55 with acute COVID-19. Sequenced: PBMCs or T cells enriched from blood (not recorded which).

The CDR3 sequence is CASSLDPTGGEAFF. The CDR3 nucleotides are TGCGCCAGCAGCCTCGACCCCACGGGAGGTGAAGCTTTCTTT. V is TRBV4-1 and J is TRBJ1-1; D gene uncertain. The CDR3 has 14 amino acids. V lost 4 bases, J lost 7 bases, and 16 bases lay in between. In germline, CDR1 is MGHRA, CDR2 YSYEKL.